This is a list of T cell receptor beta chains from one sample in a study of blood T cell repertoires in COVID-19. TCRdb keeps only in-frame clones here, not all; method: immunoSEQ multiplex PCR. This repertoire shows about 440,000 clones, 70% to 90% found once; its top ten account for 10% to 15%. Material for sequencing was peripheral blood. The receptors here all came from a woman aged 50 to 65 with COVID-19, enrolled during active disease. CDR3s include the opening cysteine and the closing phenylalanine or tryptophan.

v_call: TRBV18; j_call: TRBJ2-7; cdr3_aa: CASSPGLGTDEQYF
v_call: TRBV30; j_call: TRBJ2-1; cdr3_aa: CAWTSGYNEQFF
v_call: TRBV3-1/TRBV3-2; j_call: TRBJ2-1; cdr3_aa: CASSQPGEEGDEQFF
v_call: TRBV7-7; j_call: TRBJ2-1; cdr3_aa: CASSLGRSGNEQFF
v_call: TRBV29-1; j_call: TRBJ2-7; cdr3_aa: CSVEDSQGGRTYEQYF
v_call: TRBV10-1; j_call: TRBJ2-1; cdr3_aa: CASSESTGEQFF
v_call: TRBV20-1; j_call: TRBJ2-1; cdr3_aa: CSASGLAGAGDEQFF
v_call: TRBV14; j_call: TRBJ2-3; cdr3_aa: CASSPQTGTGGIDTQYF
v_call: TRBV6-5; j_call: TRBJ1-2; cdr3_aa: CASSPNRGDGYTF
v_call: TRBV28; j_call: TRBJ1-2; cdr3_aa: CASSFPGGGGGYTF
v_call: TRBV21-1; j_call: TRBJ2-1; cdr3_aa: CASSGTSLSYNEQFF
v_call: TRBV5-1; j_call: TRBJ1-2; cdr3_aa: CASSLAAGDAYGYTF
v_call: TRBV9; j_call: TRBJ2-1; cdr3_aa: CASSVGYSGGRDEQFF
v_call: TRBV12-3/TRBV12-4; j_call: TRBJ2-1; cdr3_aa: CASSLTGREQFF
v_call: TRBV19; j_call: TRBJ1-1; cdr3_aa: CASSMQGAVGTEAFF
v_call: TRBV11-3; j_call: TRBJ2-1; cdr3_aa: CASSLAGVSYNEQFF
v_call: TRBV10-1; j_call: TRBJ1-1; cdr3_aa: CATPSSARGAFF
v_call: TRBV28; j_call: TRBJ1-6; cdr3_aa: CASRTDSNSPLHF
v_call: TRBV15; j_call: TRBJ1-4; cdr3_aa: CATSRGGQGAVSSEKLFF
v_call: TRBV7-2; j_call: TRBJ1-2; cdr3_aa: CASSDRDRGDYGYTF
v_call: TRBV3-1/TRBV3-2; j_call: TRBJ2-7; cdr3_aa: CASSQLQGGFSYEQYF
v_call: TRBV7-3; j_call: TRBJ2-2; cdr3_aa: CASSLRAGELFF
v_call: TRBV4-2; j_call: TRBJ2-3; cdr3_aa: CASSPSSGGATDTQYF
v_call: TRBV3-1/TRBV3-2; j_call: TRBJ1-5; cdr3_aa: CASSQVTTSQPQHF
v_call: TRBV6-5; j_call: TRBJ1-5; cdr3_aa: CASSYRGGVVPKPQHF
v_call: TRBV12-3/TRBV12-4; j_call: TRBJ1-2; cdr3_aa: CASTPGTPYGYTF
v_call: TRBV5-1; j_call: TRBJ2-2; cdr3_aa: CASSRGLARAGELFF
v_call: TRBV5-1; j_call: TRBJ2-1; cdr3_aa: CASSLTTSGGVNEQFF
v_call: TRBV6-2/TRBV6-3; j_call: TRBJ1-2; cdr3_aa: CASSLQGAERGYTF
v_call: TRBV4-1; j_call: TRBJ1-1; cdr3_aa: CASRPTGGTEAFF
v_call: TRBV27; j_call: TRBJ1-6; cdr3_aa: CASSFYRGRGNSPLHF
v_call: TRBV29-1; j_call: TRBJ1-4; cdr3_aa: CSVGTGGREKLFF
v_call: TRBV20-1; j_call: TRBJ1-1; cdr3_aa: CSATYTSGFF
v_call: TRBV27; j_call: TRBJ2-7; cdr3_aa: CASSLSRGHDEQYF
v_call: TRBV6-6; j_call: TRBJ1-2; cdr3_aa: CALRNGYGYTF
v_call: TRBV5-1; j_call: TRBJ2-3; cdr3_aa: CASSLTNTQYF
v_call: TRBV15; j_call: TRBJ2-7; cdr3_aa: CATSRDRLAGGHSYEQYF
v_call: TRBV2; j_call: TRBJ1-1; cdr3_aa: CASTLGSGGAPRYTEAFF
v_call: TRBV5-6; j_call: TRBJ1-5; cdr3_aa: CASSLGGSQPQHF
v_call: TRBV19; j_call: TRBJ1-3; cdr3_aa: CASSIKGVSGNTIYF
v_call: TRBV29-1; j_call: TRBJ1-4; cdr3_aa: CSVAGEKLFF
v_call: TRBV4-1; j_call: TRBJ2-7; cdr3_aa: CASSPNSYEQYF
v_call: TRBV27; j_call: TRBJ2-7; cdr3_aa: CASSLSLGVRGNGYEQYF
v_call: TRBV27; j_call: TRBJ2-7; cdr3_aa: CASSLGTAVNEQYF
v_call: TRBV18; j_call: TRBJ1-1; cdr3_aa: CASSPDRGRSTEAFF
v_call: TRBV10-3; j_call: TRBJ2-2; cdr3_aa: CASTGGLDTGELFF
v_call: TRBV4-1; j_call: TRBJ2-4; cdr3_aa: CASSLLGLAKNIQYF
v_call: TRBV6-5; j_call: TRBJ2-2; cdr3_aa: CASVAQRSTGELFF
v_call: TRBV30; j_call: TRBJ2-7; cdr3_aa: CAWTSGGGYEQYF
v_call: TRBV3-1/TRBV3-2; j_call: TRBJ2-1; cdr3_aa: CASSLDRGGSTYNEQFF
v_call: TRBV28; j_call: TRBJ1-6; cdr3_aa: CASSYRPYNSPLHF
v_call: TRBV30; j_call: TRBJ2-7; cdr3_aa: CAWRWGTGSTRSSYEQYF